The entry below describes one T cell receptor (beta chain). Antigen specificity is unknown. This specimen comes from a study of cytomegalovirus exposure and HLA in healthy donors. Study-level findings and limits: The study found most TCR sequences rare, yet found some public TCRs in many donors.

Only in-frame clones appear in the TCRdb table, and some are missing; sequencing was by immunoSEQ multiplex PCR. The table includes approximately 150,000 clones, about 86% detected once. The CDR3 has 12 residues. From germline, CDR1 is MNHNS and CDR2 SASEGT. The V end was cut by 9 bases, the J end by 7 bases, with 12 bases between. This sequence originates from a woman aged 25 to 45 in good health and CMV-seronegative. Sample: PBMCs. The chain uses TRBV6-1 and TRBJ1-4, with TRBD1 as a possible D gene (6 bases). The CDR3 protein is CASQRGSEKLFF. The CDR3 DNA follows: TGTGCCAGTCAGAGGGGGAGTGAAAAACTGTTTTTT.